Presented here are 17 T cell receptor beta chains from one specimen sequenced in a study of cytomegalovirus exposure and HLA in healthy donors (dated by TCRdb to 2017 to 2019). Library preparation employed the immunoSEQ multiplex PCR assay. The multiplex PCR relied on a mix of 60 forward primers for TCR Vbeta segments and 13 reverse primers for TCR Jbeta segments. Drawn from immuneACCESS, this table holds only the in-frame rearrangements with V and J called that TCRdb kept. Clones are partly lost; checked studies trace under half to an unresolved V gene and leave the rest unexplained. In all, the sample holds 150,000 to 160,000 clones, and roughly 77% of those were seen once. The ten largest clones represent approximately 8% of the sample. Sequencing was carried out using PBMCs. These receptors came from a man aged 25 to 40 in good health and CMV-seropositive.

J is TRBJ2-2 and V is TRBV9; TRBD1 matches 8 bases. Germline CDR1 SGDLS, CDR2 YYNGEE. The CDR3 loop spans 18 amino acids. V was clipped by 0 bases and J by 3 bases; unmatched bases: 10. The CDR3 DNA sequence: TGTGCCAGCAGCGTAGCCCTACAGGGGGTTAGGGACACCGGGGAGCTGTTTTTT. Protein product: CASSVALQGVRDTGELFF.

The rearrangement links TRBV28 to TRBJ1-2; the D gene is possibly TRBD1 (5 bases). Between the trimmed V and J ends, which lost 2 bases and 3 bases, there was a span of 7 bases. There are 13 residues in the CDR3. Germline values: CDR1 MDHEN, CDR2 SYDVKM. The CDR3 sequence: CASSLRGDYGYTF. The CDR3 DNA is TGTGCCAGCAGTTTACGGGGGGACTATGGCTACACCTTC.

The CDR3 DNA sequence: TGTGCCTGGAGTGTAGTCCCCCGGCAGGGTGTTTTCGATGAGCAGTTCTTC. Encoded protein: CAWSVVPRQGVFDEQFF. The J gene is TRBJ2-1, the V gene TRBV30; tentative D call: TRBD1 (5 bases). This CDR3 is built from 17 residues. The ends were cut back, 0 bases at V and 8 bases at J, with 23 bases in the middle. Looked up from germline, CDR1 is GTSNPN and CDR2 is SVGIG (reference sequence).

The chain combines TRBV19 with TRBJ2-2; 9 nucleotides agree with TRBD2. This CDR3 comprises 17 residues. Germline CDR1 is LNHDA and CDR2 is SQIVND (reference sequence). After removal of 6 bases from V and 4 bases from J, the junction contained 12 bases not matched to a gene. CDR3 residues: CASSPESSGKGTGELFF. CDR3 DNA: TGTGCCAGTAGCCCGGAGTCTAGCGGGAAGGGCACCGGGGAGCTGTTTTTT.

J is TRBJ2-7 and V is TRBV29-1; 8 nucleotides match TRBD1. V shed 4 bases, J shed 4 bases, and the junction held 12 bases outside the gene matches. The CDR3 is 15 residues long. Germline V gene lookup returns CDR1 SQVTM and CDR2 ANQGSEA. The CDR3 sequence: CSVGPRAGGLYEQYF. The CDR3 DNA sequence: TGCAGCGTTGGCCCGCGGGCAGGGGGCCTTTACGAGCAGTACTTC.

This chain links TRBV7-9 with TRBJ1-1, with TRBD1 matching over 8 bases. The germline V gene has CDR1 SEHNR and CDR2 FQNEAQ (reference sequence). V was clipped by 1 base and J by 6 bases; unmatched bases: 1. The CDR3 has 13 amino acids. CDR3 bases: TGTGCCAGCAGCTTAGACAGGGGGTCTGAAGCTTTCTTT. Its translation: CASSLDRGSEAFF.

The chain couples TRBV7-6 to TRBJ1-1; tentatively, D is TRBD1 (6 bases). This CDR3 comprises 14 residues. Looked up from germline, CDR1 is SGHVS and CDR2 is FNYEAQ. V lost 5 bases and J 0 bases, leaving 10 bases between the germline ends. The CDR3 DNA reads TGTGCCAGCAGCGGGGACATCATGAACACTGAAGCTTTCTTT. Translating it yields CASSGDIMNTEAFF.

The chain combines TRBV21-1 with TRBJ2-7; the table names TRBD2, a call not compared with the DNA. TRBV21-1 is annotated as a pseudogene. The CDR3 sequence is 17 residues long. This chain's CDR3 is CASSKTRGGRARYEQYF. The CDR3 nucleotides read TGTGCCAGCAGCAAAACCCGGGGCGGGAGGGCCCGTTACGAGCAGTACTTC.

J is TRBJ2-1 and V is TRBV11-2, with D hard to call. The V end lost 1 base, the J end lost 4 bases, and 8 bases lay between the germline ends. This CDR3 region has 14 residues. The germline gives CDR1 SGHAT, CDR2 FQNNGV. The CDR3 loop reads CASSLVPLYNEQFF. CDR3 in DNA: TGTGCCAGCAGCTTAGTTCCGCTATACAATGAGCAGTTCTTC.

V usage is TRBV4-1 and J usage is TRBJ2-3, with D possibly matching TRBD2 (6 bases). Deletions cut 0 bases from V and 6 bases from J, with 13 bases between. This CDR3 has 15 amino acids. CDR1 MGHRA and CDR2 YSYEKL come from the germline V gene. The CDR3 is CASSQDIRERDTQYF. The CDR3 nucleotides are TGCGCCAGCAGCCAAGATATCCGGGAGCGGGATACGCAGTATTTT.

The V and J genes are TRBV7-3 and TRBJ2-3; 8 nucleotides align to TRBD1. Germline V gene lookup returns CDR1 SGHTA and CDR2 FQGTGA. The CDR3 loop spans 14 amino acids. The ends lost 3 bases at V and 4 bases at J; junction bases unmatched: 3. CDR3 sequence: CASSLDRDADTQYF. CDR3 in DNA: TGTGCCAGCAGCTTGGACAGGGACGCAGATACGCAGTATTTT.

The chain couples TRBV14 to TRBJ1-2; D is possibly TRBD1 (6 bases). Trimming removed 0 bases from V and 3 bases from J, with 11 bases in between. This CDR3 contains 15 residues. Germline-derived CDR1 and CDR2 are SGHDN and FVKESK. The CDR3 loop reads CASSQDSTGYYGYTF. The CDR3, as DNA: TGTGCCAGCAGCCAAGATTCTACAGGGTACTATGGCTACACCTTC.

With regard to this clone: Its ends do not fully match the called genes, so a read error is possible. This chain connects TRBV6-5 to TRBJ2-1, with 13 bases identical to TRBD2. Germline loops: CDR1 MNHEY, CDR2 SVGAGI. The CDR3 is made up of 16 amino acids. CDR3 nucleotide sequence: TGTGCCAGCAGTTACACACTAGCGGGGGGGCAATATGAGCAGCTCTTC. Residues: CASSYTLAGGQYEQLF.

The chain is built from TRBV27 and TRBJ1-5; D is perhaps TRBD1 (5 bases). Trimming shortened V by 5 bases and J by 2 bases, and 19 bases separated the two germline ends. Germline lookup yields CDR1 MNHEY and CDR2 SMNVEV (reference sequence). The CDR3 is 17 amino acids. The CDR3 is CASSPWDSGGGNQPQHF. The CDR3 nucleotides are TGTGCCAGCAGTCCCTGGGACTCCGGAGGCGGCAATCAGCCCCAGCATTTT.

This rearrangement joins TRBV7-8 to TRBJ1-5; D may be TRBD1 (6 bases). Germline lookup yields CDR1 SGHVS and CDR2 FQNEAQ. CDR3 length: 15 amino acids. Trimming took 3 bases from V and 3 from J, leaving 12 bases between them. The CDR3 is CASSFNRQDNQPQHF. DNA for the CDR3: TGTGCCAGCAGCTTCAACCGACAGGACAATCAGCCCCAGCATTTT.

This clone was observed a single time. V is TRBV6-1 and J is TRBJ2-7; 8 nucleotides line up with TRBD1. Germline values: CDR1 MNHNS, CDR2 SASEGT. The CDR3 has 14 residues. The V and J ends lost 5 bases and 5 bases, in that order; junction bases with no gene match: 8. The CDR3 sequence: CASSPRTGLHEQYF. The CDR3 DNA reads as TGTGCCAGCAGTCCTCGGACAGGGCTCCACGAGCAGTACTTC.

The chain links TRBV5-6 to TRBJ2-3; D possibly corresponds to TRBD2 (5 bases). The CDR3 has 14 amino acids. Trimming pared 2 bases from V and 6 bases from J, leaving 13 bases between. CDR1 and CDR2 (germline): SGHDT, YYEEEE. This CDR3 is CASSFTGESDTQYF. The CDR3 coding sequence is TGTGCCAGCAGCTTTACCGGGGAGTCGGATACGCAGTATTTT.